This entry features one TCR beta chain sequence. Antigen unknown. Germline loops: CDR1 MGHRA, CDR2 YSYEKL. Trimming left V 1 base short and J 1 base short, with 14 bases between. There are 16 residues in the CDR3. The data derive from a study of cytomegalovirus exposure and HLA in healthy donors. Broader study findings: Per a prior analysis, the majority of TCR beta V segments were productive roughly 87% or roughly 30% of the time. Beyond CMV serostatus, there was no information to go on about immune exposure. The listing of 160 or so TCR beta chains classed them as cytomegalovirus-associated. Whilst most TCR sequences proved rare, a subset of public TCRs occurred across many donors.

Vbeta (60) and Jbeta (13) primers were used in the PCR. Some clones are missing from TCRdb's copy, which holds only in-frame ones; the method was immunoSEQ multiplex PCR. The sample has around 130,000 clones; roughly 88% are singletons. The source of this sequence is a woman aged 18-35 years in good health and CMV-seropositive. Sequencing input: PBMCs. The chain employs TRBV4-1 and TRBJ2-7; D might be TRBD1 (6 bases). The CDR3 here is CASSQVVGTPSYEQYF. In DNA form, the CDR3 reads TGCGCCAGCAGCCAAGTTGTCGGGACACCTTCCTACGAGCAGTACTTC.